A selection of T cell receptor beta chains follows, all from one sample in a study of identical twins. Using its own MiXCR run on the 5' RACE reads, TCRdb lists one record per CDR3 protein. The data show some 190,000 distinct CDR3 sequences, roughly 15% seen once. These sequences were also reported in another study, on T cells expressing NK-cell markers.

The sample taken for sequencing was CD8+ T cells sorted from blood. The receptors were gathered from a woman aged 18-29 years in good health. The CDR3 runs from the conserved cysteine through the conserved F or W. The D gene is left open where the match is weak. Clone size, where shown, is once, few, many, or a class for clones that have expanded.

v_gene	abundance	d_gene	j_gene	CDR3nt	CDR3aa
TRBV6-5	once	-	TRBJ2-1	TGTGCCAGCAGTCCCGTCAGGGGTGAGCAGTTCTTC	CASSPVRGEQFF
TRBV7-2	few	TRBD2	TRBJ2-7	TGTGCCAGCAGCTTCGCGGGAGCTTCCTACGAGCAGTACTTC	CASSFAGASYEQYF
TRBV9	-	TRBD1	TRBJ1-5	TGTGCCAGCAGCGGGACAGGGGTCAATCAGCCCCAGCATTTT	CASSGTGVNQPQHF
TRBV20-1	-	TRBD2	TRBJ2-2	TGCAGTGCTAGAGATCCAAGGTCTAGCGGGGGGGAGCTGTTTTTT	CSARDPRSSGGELFF
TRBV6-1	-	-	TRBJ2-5	TGTGCCAGCCAGCCAGGAAATCAAGAGACCCAGTACTTC	CASQPGNQETQYF
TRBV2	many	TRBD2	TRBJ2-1	TGTGCCAGCAGCCGACTAGCGGGGGGATTGCAGTTCTTC	CASSRLAGGLQFF
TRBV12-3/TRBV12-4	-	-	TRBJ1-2	TGTGCCAGCAGTAACACCTCTCAGGCATATGGCTACACCTTC	CASSNTSQAYGYTF
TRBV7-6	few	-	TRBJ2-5	TGTGCCAGCAGCCTGGCGGGTCTCCAAGAGACCCAGTACTTC	CASSLAGLQETQYF
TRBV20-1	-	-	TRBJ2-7	TGCAGTGCTAGGCCTCGACGGTCCTCCTACGAGCAGTACTTC	CSARPRRSSYEQYF
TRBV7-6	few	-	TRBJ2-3	TGTGCCAGCAGCCTAGAAGGGAGTCCTAGTACAGATACGCAGTATTTT	CASSLEGSPSTDTQYF
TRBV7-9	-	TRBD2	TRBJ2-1	TGTGCCAGCAGCCATCCGCCTAGCGGTCCTTACAATGAGCAGTTCTTC	CASSHPPSGPYNEQFF
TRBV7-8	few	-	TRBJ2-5	TGTGCCAGCAGCTTAACGGGGGCCCAGTACTTC	CASSLTGAQYF
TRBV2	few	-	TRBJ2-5	TGTGCCAGCAGTGTGACGGCCCAAGAGACCCAGTACTTC	CASSVTAQETQYF
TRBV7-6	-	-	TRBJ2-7	TGTGCCAGCAGCTTTGGTGCCACGGACGAGCAGTACTTC	CASSFGATDEQYF
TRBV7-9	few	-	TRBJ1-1	TGTGCCAGCAGCTTGATCGAGCATGAAGCTTTCTTT	CASSLIEHEAFF
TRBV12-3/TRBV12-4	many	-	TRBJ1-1	TGTGCCAGCAGTTTTCCCAGCCGAATCCCGGGGTTCCTTGAAGCTTTCTTT	CASSFPSRIPGFLEAFF
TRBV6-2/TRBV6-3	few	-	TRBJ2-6	TGTGCCAGCAGGGGTCCTGGGGCCAACGTCCTGACTTTC	CASRGPGANVLTF
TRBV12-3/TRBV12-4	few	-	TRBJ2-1	TGTGCCAGCAGTGCGAATGAGCAGTTCTTC	CASSANEQFF
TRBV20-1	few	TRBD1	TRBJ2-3	TGCAGTGCGGACCCGGGACAGGGGCCAGATACGCAGTATTTT	CSADPGQGPDTQYF
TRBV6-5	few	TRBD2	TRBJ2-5	TGTGCCAGCAGTTACTCGGGGTCGGGGGGGGAGACCCAGTACTTC	CASSYSGSGGETQYF
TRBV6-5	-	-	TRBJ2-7	TGTGCCAGCAGTTACTCGAATGAGGCCACCTACGAGCAGTACTTC	CASSYSNEATYEQYF
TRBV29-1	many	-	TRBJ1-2	TGCAGCGTTGGGAAGGTAGCAGGAGGAGATGGCTACACCTTC	CSVGKVAGGDGYTF
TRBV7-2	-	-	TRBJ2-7	TGTGCCACCAAAAGGGGCCCTCGGACATCCGACGAGCAGTACTTC	CATKRGPRTSDEQYF
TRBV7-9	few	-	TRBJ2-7	TGTGCCAGCAGCCCGGGACCAAACTACGAGCAGTACTTC	CASSPGPNYEQYF
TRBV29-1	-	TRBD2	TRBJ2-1	TGCAGCGTTGATACTAGCGGGAGAGGGAATGAGCAGTTCTTC	CSVDTSGRGNEQFF
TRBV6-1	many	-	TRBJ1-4	TGTGCCAGCAGCCACCTGGGGGCGGGTGAAAAACTGTTTTTT	CASSHLGAGEKLFF
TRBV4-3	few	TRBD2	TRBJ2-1	TGCGCCAGCAGCCAAGGTGCGCTAGCGGTGCAGTTCTTC	CASSQGALAVQFF
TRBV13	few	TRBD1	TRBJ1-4	TGTGCCAGCAGCGCGAAGGGGGCAGGGGGCTCCCTTAATGAAAAACTGTTTTTT	CASSAKGAGGSLNEKLFF
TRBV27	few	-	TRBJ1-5	TGTGCCAGCAGTTTCTCCAAGGGCGATCAGCCCCAGCATTTT	CASSFSKGDQPQHF
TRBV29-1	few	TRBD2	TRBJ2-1	TGCAGCGTTGAAGATCGTGGGCTAGCGGCTGACAATGAGCAGTTCTTC	CSVEDRGLAADNEQFF
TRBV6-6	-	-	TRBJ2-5	TGTGCCAGCAGTTTAGTGTGGGAGGAGACCCAGTACTTC	CASSLVWEETQYF
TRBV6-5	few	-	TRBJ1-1	TGTGCCAGCAGTTACCGCCTCGGGTCAGGCCCGAACACTGAAGCTTTCTTT	CASSYRLGSGPNTEAFF
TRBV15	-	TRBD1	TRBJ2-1	TGTGCCACCCGGGGCCGTGTGGGGATTGGACAGGGAAGCAACAATGAGCAGTTCTTC	CATRGRVGIGQGSNNEQFF
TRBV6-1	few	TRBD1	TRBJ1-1	TGTGCCAGCAGGCCTTGGACAGGGTCGAACACTGAAGCTTTCTTT	CASRPWTGSNTEAFF
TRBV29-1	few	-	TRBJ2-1	TGCAGCGTTGTAAGCGATGAGCAGTTCTTC	CSVVSDEQFF
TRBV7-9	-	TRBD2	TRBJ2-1	TGTGCCAGCAGCCCCCCCGCGGGAGGGCCGGGTGAGCAGTTCTTC	CASSPPAGGPGEQFF
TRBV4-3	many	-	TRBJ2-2	TGCGCCAGCAGCCAAGAAACCGGGGAGCTGTTTTTT	CASSQETGELFF
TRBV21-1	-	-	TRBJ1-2	TGTGCCAGCAGCAACGACGTGGGTTGCTATGGCTACACCTTC	CASSNDVGCYGYTF
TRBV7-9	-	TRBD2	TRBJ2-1	TGTGCCAGCAGCCCGTTGGGAGGGGTGGATGAGCAGTTCTTC	CASSPLGGVDEQFF
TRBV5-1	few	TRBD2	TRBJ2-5	TGCGCCAGCAGCTTGAACGGGGGGAAGCTGGAGACCCAGTACTTC	CASSLNGGKLETQYF
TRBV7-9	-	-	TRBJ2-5	TGTGCCAGCAGCCAACAGGGCCAAGAGACCCAGTACTTC	CASSQQGQETQYF
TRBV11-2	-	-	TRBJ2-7	TGTGCCAGCAGCGCACTCTCCAGGGCCGAGCAGTACTTC	CASSALSRAEQYF
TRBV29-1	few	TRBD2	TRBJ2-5	TGCAGCGTCGAGGGACTAGCGGGAGTAGCAGAGACCCAGTACTTC	CSVEGLAGVAETQYF
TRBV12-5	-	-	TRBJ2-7	TGTGCTAGTGCCTCTATCTACGAGCAGTACTTC	CASASIYEQYF
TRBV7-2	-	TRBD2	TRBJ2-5	TGTGCCAGCAGCTTAAGTGGGCCTAGCGGGCAAGAGACCCAGTACTTC	CASSLSGPSGQETQYF
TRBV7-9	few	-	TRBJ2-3	TGTGCCACGTCGGAGGGCCTGGATACGCAGTATTTT	CATSEGLDTQYF
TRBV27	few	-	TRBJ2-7	TGTGCCAGCAGTTTTGGGACCGCCGGTAGCTCCTACGAGCAGTACTTC	CASSFGTAGSSYEQYF
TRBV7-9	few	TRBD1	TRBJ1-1	TGTGCCAGCAGCTTAGTTGGGACAGGGTTAAAGGGCGCTGAAGCTTTCTTT	CASSLVGTGLKGAEAFF
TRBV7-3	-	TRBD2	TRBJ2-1	TGTGCCAGCAGCTTAGAAGCGGGGCGGATGTACAATGAGCAGTTCTTC	CASSLEAGRMYNEQFF
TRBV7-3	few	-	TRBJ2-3	TGTGCCAGAACCCCGGACGGCTTCCCCACAGATACGCAGTATTTT	CARTPDGFPTDTQYF